This TCR beta chain was observed in a study of CD8+CD57+ T cells in acquired aplastic anemia. Deletions cut 0 bases from V and 4 bases from J, with 8 bases between. Germline CDR1 is SGHRS and CDR2 is YFSETQ. The CDR3 loop spans 14 amino acids. Many counts were recorded for this clonotype. Sequencing was done on patients that had shown CD8+CD57+ cell expansion by flow cytometry. Investigators profiled TCR beta VDJ and CDR3 from genomic DNA template. TCRdb called the reads again in MiXCR, with one record for every CDR3 protein. The profile shows around 200,000 distinct CDR3 sequences, around half of them singletons.

The TCR was taken from a human donor with aplastic anemia. Sequenced material: sorted CD4+, CD8+, or CD8+CD57+ T cells (not recorded which) from PBMCs. The J gene is TRBJ1-3, the V gene TRBV5-1, with D possibly matching TRBD1 (5 bases). CDR3: CASSLEGYGNTIYF. The CDR3 nucleotides are TGCGCCAGCAGCTTGGAGGGGTACGGAAACACCATATATTTT. Together with reference TRBV5-1 and TRBJ1-3, the CDR3 gives the full variable domain: KAGVTQTPRYLIKTRGQQVTLSCSPISGHRSVSWYQQTPGQGLQFLFEYFSETQRNKGNFPGRFSGRQFSNSRSEMNVSTLELGDSALYLCASSLEGYGNTIYFGEGSWLTVV.